The clone carrying this T cell receptor beta chain was seen repeatedly, ten times or more. This CDR3 has 16 residues. V gave up 3 bases and J gave up 2 bases, with 14 bases separating them. This sample's TCRbeta library carried unique molecular identifier barcodes. A single record per CDR3 protein comes from TCRdb applying MiXCR to the PCR reads. This table has some 550,000 distinct CDR3 sequences, 15% to 20% appearing once. These data belong to a study of T-cell reconstitution after alpha-beta-depleted transplantation in children. The origin of this receptor is a human donor who donated a stem cell graft to a child with acute lymphoblastic leukemia. The sample consisted of PBMCs from the stem cell graft donor, taken from the stem cell graft. The chain employs TRBV12-3 or TRBV12-4 and TRBJ2-1; D uncertain. Here the CDR3 reads CASSFWVTETYNEQFF. The CDR3 coding sequence is TGTGCCAGCAGTTTCTGGGTAACAGAAACCTACAATGAGCAGTTCTTC.